The 10 T cell receptor beta chains below all came from one sample that was sequenced in a study of CD8 T cells in ankylosing spondylitis. TCRdb reprocessed the 5' RACE reads with MiXCR, giving one entry per CDR3 protein. The data show 100,000 or so distinct CDR3 sequences, with approximately 25% seen just once and 12% held by the top ten. The sample comprised synovial fluid, either unsorted or a sorted T cell fraction (not recorded which). These receptor sequences come from a male donor with ankylosing spondylitis.

A few counts support this clonotype. The rearrangement uses TRBV20-1 and TRBJ2-1; TRBD2 aligns across 9 bases. Germline CDR1 is DFQATT and CDR2 is SNEGSKA (reference sequence). This CDR3 contains 15 residues. V lost 3 bases, J lost 7 bases, and 10 bases stayed unmatched. CDR3 DNA sequence: TGCAGTGCTAGTGACCCGGGACTAGCTCGAAATGAGCAGTTCTTC. It translates to CSASDPGLARNEQFF.

This clonotype was picked up a small number of times. In nucleotides, the CDR3 is TGCAGTGCTGTCCGCCCTAGCGGGAGTACGGATACGCAGTATTTT. Protein sequence: CSAVRPSGSTDTQYF. This chain uses TRBV20-1 with TRBJ2-3, with TRBD2 identical over 10 bases. This CDR3 comprises 15 residues. CDR1 is DFQATT and CDR2 is SNEGSKA in the germline V gene (reference sequence). V lost 5 bases, J lost 6 bases, and 11 bases stayed unmatched.

The rearrangement joins TRBV11-2 to TRBJ1-4, with D perhaps matching TRBD1 (5 bases). CDR3 length equals 13 residues. Trimming took 5 bases from V and 8 from J, leaving 12 bases between them. Germline CDR1 reads SGHAT; CDR2 reads FQNNGV. CDR3 in amino acids: CASSQGPGEKLFF. CDR3 DNA: TGTGCCAGCAGCCAGGGCCCTGGGGAAAAACTGTTTTTT.

The chain uses TRBV30 and TRBJ2-1; 10 bases match TRBD2. Germline trimming cut 0 bases from V and 7 bases from J; bases unmatched to any gene: 6. The germline V gene has CDR1 GTSNPN and CDR2 SVGIG (reference sequence). The CDR3 sequence is 15 residues long. The CDR3 nucleotides read TGTGCCTGGAGTGTCGCCCTAGCGGGAGTGAATGAGCAGTTCTTC. It translates to CAWSVALAGVNEQFF.

V gene TRBV12-3 or TRBV12-4 combines with J gene TRBJ1-3; D is ambiguous. V gave up 4 bases and J gave up 6 bases, with 16 bases separating them. CDR3 length equals 15 residues. The CDR3 loop reads CASSWNAADLNTIYF. The CDR3 nucleotides read TGTGCCAGCAGTTGGAACGCAGCGGACTTAAACACCATATATTTT.

This clonotype was picked up a small number of times. The rearrangement joins TRBV20-1 to TRBJ2-3; D ambiguous. V lost 1 base, J lost 6 bases, and 11 bases lay in between. The length of the CDR3 is 13 residues. Germline V gene lookup returns CDR1 DFQATT and CDR2 SNEGSKA (reference sequence). The CDR3 is CSARVVGSDTQYF. DNA of the CDR3: TGCAGTGCTAGAGTGGTGGGATCGGATACGCAGTATTTT.

This chain connects TRBV7-2 to TRBJ1-5; 8 nucleotides match TRBD1. This CDR3 has 14 residues. Unmatched junction bases numbered 5, after V lost 3 bases and J lost 7 bases. CDR1 and CDR2 from the germline V gene are SGHTA and FQGNSA. CDR3 region: CASSLTGVGQPQHF. CDR3 coding DNA: TGTGCCAGCAGCTTGACAGGGGTGGGGCAGCCCCAGCATTTT.

The rearrangement uses TRBV11-2 and TRBJ2-2; 8 bases are shared with TRBD1. Germline V CDR1 and CDR2: SGHAT, FQNNGV. The CDR3 consists of 14 residues. The trim removed 2 bases at V and 11 bases at J, leaving 7 bases unmatched. The CDR3: CASSLTQGATELFF. The CDR3 DNA is TGTGCCAGCAGCTTAACTCAGGGGGCGACCGAGCTGTTTTTT.

This clonotype was seen at least ten times. The chain employs TRBV20-1 and TRBJ1-1, with 7 bases identical to TRBD1. Germline CDR1 is DFQATT and CDR2 is SNEGSKA (reference sequence). This CDR3 is built from 12 residues. V shed 7 bases, J shed 5 bases, and the junction held 7 bases outside the gene matches. CDR3 loop: CSGQGGGTEAFF. The CDR3 DNA reads TGCAGTGGTCAGGGGGGGGGGACTGAAGCTTTCTTT.

This clonotype was detected ten times or more. The rearrangement links TRBV2 to TRBJ2-7, with D tentatively TRBD1 (5 bases). The CDR3 has 17 amino acids. Germline-derived CDR1 and CDR2 are SNHLY and FYNNEI. Trimming removed 0 bases at V and 0 bases at J, with 15 bases between. CDR3 in amino acids: CASSEALWGSFSYEQYV. In DNA form, the CDR3 reads TGTGCCAGCAGTGAAGCCCTATGGGGCTCCTTCTCCTACGAGCAGTACGTC.